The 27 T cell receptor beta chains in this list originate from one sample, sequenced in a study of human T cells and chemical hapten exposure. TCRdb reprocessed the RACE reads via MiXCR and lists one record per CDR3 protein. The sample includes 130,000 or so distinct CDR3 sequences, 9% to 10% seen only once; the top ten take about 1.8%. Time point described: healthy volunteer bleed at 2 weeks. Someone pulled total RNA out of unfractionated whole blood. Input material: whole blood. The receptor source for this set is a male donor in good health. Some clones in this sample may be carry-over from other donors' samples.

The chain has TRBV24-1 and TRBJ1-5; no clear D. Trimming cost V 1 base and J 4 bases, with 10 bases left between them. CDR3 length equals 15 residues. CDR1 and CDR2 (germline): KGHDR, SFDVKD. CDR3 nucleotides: TGTGCCACCAGTGATTTTGGCAGGCCGAATCAGCCCCAGCATTTT. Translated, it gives CATSDFGRPNQPQHF.

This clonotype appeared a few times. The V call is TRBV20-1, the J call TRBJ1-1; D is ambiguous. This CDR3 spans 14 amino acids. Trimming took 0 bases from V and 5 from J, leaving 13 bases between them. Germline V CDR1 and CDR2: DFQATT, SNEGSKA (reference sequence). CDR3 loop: CSARDDGVLTEAFF. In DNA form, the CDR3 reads TGCAGTGCTAGAGATGACGGGGTGTTGACTGAAGCTTTCTTT.

The CDR3 is CASSQDGGIGNSPLHF. CDR3 DNA: TGTGCCAGCAGCCAAGACGGGGGAATAGGAAATTCACCCCTCCACTTT. The chain employs TRBV3-1 and TRBJ1-6; tentatively, D is TRBD1 (5 bases). The V end was cut by 0 bases, the J end by 7 bases, with 13 bases between. This CDR3 region has 16 residues. CDR1 LGHDT and CDR2 YNNKEL come from the germline V gene (reference sequence).

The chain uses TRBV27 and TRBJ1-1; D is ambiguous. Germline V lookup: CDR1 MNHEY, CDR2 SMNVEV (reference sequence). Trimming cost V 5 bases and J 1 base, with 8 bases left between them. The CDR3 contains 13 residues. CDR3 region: CASSDPPNTEAFF. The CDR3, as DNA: TGTGCCAGCAGTGATCCTCCGAACACTGAAGCTTTCTTT.

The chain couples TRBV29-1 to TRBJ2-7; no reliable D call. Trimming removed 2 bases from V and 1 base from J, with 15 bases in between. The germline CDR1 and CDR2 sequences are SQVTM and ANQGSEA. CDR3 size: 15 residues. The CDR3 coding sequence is TGCAGCGTTGAAACCGCTTTGGGTAGTTCCTACGAGCAGTACTTC. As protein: CSVETALGSSYEQYF.

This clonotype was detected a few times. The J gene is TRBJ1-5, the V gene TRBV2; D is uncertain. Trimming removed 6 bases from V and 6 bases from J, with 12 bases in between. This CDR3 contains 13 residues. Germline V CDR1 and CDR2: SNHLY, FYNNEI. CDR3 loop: CASSDGLSQPQHF. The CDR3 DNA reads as TGTGCCAGCAGCGACGGACTGAGTCAGCCCCAGCATTTT. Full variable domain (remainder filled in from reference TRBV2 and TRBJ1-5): EPEVTQTPSHQVTQMGQEVILRCVPISNHLYFYWYRQILGQKVEFLVSFYNNEISEKSEIFDDQFSVERPDGSNFTLKIRSTKLEDSAMYFCASSDGLSQPQHFGDGTRLSIL.

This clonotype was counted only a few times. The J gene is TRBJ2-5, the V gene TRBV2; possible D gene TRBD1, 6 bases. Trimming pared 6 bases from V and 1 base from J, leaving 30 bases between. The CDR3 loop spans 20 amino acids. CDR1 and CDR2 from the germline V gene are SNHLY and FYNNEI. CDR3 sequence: CASSDGRTESPIVPQETQYF. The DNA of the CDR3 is TGTGCCAGCAGCGATGGTCGGACAGAATCCCCCATCGTGCCCCAAGAGACCCAGTACTTC.

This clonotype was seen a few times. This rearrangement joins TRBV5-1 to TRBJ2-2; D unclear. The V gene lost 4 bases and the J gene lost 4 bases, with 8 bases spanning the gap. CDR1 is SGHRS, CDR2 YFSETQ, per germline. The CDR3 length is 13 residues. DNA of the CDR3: TGCGCCAGCAGCCAGACGGGCACCGGGGAGCTGTTTTTT. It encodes CASSQTGTGELFF.

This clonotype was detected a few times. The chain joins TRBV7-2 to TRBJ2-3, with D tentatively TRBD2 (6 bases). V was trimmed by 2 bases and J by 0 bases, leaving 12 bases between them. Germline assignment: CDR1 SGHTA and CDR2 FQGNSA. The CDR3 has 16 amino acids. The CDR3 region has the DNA TGTGCCAGCAGCTTATTTCCGGGGACTAGCACAGATACGCAGTATTTT. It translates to CASSLFPGTSTDTQYF.

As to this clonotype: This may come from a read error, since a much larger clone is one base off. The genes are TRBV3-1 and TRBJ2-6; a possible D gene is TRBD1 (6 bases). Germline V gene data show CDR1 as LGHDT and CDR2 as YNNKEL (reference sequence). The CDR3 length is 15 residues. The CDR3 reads CASGHRVRGANVLTF. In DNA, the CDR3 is TGTGCCAGCGGCCACAGGGTGCGCGGGGCCAACGTCCTGACTTTC. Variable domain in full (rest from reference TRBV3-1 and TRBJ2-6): DTAVSQTPKYLVTQMGNDKSIKCEQNLGHDTMYWYKQDSKKFLKIMFSYNNKELIINETVPNRFSPKSPDKAHLNLHINSLELGDSAVYFCASGHRVRGANVLTFGAGSRLTVL.

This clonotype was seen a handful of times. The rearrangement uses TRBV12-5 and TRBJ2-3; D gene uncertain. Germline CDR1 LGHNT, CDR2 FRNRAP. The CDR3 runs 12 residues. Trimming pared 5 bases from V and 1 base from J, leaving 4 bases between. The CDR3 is CASGPRTDTQYF. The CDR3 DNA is TGTGCTAGTGGTCCCCGCACAGATACGCAGTATTTT.

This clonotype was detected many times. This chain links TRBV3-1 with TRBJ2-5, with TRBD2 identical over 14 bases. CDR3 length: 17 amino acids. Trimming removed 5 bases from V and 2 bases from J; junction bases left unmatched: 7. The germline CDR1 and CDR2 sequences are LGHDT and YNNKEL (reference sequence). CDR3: CASSSTSGRAAQETQYF. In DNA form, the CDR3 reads TGTGCCAGCAGCTCGACTAGCGGGAGGGCCGCGCAAGAGACCCAGTACTTC.

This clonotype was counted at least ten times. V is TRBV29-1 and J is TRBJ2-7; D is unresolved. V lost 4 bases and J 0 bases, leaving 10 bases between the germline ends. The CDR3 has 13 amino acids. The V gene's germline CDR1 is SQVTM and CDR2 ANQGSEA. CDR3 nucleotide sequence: TGCAGCGTTGTCCCAGGTAGCTCCTACGAGCAGTACTTC. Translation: CSVVPGSSYEQYF.

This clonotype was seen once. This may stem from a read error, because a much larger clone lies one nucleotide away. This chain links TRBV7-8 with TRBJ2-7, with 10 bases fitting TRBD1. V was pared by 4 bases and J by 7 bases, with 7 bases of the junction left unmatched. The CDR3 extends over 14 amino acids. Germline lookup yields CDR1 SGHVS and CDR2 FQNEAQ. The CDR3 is CASSSGTGEREQYF. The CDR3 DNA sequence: TGTGCCAGCAGCTCCGGGACAGGGGAAAGGGAGCAGTACTTC.

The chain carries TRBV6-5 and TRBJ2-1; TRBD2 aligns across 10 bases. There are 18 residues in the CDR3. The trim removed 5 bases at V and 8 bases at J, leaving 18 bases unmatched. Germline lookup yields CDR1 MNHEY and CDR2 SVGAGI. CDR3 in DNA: TGTGCCAGCAGTCACGAGATAGCGGGAGGTACAATATTGGATGAGCAGTTCTTC. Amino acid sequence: CASSHEIAGGTILDEQFF.

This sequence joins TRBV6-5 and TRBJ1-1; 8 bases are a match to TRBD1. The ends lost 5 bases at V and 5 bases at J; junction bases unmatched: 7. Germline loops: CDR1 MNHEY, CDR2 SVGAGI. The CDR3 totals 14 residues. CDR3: CASSVGQGRTEAFF. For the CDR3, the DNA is TGTGCCAGCAGTGTAGGACAGGGAAGGACTGAAGCTTTCTTT.

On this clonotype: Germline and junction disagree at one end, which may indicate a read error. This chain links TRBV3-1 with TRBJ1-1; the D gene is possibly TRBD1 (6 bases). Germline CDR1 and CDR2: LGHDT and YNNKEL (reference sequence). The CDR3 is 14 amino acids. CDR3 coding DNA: TGTGTCAGCAGCCCTCAGGGGTGGAACACTGAAGCTTTCTTT. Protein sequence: CVSSPQGWNTEAFF.

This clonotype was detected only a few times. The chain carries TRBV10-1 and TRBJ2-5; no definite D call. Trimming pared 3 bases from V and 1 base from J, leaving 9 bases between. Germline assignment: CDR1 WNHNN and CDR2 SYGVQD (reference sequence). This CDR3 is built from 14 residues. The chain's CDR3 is CASSENFLQETQYF. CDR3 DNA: TGCGCCAGCAGTGAAAACTTTCTCCAAGAGACCCAGTACTTC.

The DNA of the CDR3 is TGCAGGGGCCGGAAGGCACGATTGAACACTGAAGCTTTCTTT. Encoded protein: CRGRKARLNTEAFF. This rearrangement joins TRBV20-1 to TRBJ1-1; no firm D call. The germline V gene encodes CDR1 DFQATT and CDR2 SNEGSKA (reference sequence). CDR3 size: 14 residues.

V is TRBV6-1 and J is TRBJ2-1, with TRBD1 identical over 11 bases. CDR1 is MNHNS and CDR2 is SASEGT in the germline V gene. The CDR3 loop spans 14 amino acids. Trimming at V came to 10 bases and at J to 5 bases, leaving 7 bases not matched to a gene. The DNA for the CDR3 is TGTGCCACCGGGCGGGACAGGGGGGACAATGAGCAGTTCTTC. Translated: CATGRDRGDNEQFF.

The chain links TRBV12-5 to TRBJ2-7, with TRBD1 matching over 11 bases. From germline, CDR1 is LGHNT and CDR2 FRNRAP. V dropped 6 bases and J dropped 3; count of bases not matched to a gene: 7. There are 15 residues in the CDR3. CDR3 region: CASGPLGQGVYEQYF. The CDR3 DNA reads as TGTGCTAGTGGACCGTTGGGACAGGGGGTCTACGAGCAGTACTTC.

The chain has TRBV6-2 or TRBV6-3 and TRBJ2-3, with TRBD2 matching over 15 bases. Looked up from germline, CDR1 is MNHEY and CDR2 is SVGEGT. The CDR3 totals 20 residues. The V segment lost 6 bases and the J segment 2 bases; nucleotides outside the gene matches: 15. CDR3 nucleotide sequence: TGTGCCAGCAGACAGGAGACGGGACTAGCGGGAGGCCCAGTCACAGATACGCAGTATTTT. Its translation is CASRQETGLAGGPVTDTQYF.

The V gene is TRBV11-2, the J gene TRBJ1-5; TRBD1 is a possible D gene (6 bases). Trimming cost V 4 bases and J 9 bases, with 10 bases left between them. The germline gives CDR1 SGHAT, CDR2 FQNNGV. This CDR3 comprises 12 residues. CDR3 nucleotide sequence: TGTGCCAGCAGCTCGAGGGGGGGGCCCCAGCATTTT. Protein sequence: CASSSRGGPQHF.

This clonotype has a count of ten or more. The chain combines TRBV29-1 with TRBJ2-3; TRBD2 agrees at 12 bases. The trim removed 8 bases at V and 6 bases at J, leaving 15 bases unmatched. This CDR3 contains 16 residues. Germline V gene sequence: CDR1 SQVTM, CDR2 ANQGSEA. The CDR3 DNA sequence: TGCAGCATCCCGTCCACTAGCGGGGGGTATGGGGATACGCAGTATTTT. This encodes CSIPSTSGGYGDTQYF.

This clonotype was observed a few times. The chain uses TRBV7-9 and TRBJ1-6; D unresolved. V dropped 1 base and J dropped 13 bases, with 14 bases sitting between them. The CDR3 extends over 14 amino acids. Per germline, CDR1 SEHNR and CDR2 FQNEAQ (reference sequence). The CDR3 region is CASSLDAGIWPLHF. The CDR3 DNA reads TGTGCCAGCAGCTTAGACGCCGGGATCTGGCCCCTCCACTTT.

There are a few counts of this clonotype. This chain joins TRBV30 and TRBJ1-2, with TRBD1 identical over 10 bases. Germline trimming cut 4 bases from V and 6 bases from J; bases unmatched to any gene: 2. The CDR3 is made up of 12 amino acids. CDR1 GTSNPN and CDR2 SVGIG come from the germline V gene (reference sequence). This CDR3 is CAWMTGGHGYTF. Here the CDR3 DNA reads TGTGCCTGGATGACAGGGGGCCATGGCTACACCTTC.

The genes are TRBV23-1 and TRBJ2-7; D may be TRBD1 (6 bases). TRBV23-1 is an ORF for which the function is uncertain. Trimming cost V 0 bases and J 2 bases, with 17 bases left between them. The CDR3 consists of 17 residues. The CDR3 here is CASSQSYRRTETYEQYF. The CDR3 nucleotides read TGCGCCAGCAGTCAATCGTATAGAAGGACAGAAACCTACGAGCAGTACTTC.